Shown below are 30 T cell receptor beta chains from a single sample sequenced in a study of blood T cell repertoires in COVID-19. Clones were read by immunoSEQ multiplex PCR, and TCRdb kept only the in-frame ones, dropping some. Among around 200,000 clones listed, roughly nine tenths were seen once. The source material was peripheral blood. These receptors were obtained from a man between 35 and 55 years old with active or convalescent COVID-19.

This chain joins TRBV28 and TRBJ1-5, with 8 bases identical to TRBD1. Germline assignment: CDR1 MDHEN and CDR2 SYDVKM. The CDR3 runs to 14 residues. J gave up 2 bases and V 8 bases, and 5 bases lay outside the gene matches. The CDR3 spells CASQDRGGNQPQHF. CDR3 nucleotide sequence: TGTGCCAGCCAAGACAGGGGCGGCAATCAGCCCCAGCATTTT.

The chain uses TRBV3-1 (or the pseudogene TRBV3-2) and TRBJ2-1, with D maybe TRBD1 (5 bases). CDR1 LGHDT and CDR2 YNNKEL come from the germline V gene (reference sequence). The CDR3 has 16 amino acids. Deletions cut 1 base from V and 3 bases from J, with 13 bases between. CDR3 region: CASSQGDSVDYNEQFF. DNA of the CDR3: TGTGCCAGCAGCCAAGGTGACAGTGTTGACTACAATGAGCAGTTCTTC.

The chain has TRBV9 and TRBJ2-7; 8 nucleotides line up with TRBD2. Trimming cost V 4 bases and J 7 bases; bases outside gene matches: 10. Germline V gene sequence: CDR1 SGDLS, CDR2 YYNGEE. This CDR3 contains 14 residues. The CDR3: CASSPGGTPGEQYF. CDR3 nucleotide sequence: TGTGCCAGCAGCCCGGGGGGGACGCCCGGAGAGCAGTACTTC. Filled out from reference TRBV9 and TRBJ2-7, the complete variable domain reads DSGVTQTPKHLITATGQRVTLRCSPRSGDLSVYWYQQSLDQGLQFLIQYYNGEERAKGNILERFSAQQFPDLHSELNLSSLELGDSALYFCASSPGGTPGEQYFGPGTRLTVT.

This sequence joins TRBV3-1 (or the pseudogene TRBV3-2) and TRBJ2-1, with D possibly matching TRBD2 (5 bases). V lost 7 bases and J lost 9, with 22 bases in between. Germline CDR1 reads LGHDT; CDR2 reads YNNKEL (reference sequence). CDR3 length: 15 residues. The CDR3 coding sequence is TGTGCCAGCAAGAAAGCAGCACCGACCGAGGGTGAGCAGTTCTTC. Protein sequence: CASKKAAPTEGEQFF.

Concerning this clone itself: At one end the junction does not follow the germline gene, possibly because of a read error. V usage is TRBV10-2 and J usage is TRBJ1-1; D not resolved. Germline V lookup: CDR1 WSHSY, CDR2 SAAADI. The CDR3 spans 12 residues. CDR3 sequence reads: CASSDINSEAFF. CDR3 DNA: TGCGCCAGCAGTGACATTAACAGTGAAGCTTTCTTT.

This clone was observed a single time. This chain joins TRBV20-1 and TRBJ1-5; D remains unclear. Germline CDR1 is DFQATT and CDR2 is SNEGSKA (reference sequence). Trimming removed 3 bases from V and 7 bases from J, with 13 bases in between. The CDR3 spans 13 residues. The CDR3 sequence is CSASPGFEQPQHF. CDR3 bases: TGCAGTGCTAGTCCGGGGTTCGAGCAGCCCCAGCATTTT.

This chain connects TRBV30 to TRBJ1-3; 8 bases line up with TRBD1. V was clipped by 8 bases and J by 0 bases; unmatched bases: 12. Germline assignment: CDR1 GTSNPN and CDR2 SVGIG (reference sequence). The CDR3 has 16 amino acids. The CDR3 protein is CAGKGTGRTSGNTIYF. CDR3 DNA: TGTGCCGGGAAAGGGACAGGCCGCACCTCTGGAAACACCATATATTTT.

The chain is built from TRBV28 and TRBJ2-1; no firm D call. The CDR3 spans 10 residues. The germline V gene encodes CDR1 MDHEN and CDR2 SYDVKM. V dropped 8 bases and J dropped 13 bases, with 12 bases sitting between them. The CDR3 region is CASGDINQFF. The CDR3 nucleotides read TGTGCCAGCGGCGACATAAACCAGTTCTTC.

Here the CDR3 reads CASSRYQGSYEQYF. CDR3 in DNA: TGCGCCAGCAGCCGGTATCAGGGCTCCTACGAGCAGTACTTC. V is TRBV4-1 and J is TRBJ2-7; weak D call: TRBD1 (5 bases). The CDR3 is 14 residues long. Deletions cut 4 bases from V and 0 bases from J, with 10 bases between. Germline-derived CDR1 and CDR2 are MGHRA and YSYEKL.

The chain has TRBV5-5 and TRBJ1-2, with TRBD1 matching 7 bases. The junction had 10 bases not matched to a gene; V was cut back by 4 bases and J by 4 bases. CDR3 size: 15 residues. CDR1 is SGHKS, CDR2 YYEKEE, per germline (reference sequence). The CDR3 reads CASSLDRVGSYGYTF. The CDR3 coding sequence is TGTGCCAGCAGCCTCGACAGGGTCGGGAGCTATGGCTACACCTTC.

This clone was counted once. V is TRBV9 and J is TRBJ1-2; maybe TRBD1 (6 bases). Germline CDR1 reads SGDLS; CDR2 reads YYNGEE. This CDR3 has 14 residues. Deletions cut 4 bases from V and 7 bases from J, with 17 bases between. This CDR3 reads CASSTETGIGGYTF. CDR3 nucleotide sequence: TGTGCCAGCAGCACTGAAACAGGGATTGGTGGCTACACCTTC.

This clone showed up just a few times. The rearrangement links TRBV19 to TRBJ1-5; weak D call: TRBD1 (6 bases). The V gene lost 6 bases and the J gene lost 6 bases, with 15 bases spanning the gap. CDR1 LNHDA and CDR2 SQIVND come from the germline V gene (reference sequence). The length of the CDR3 is 14 residues. CDR3 DNA: TGTGCCAGTAGGTCCCCTCGGGGGGCTCAGCCCCAGCATTTT. Amino acid sequence: CASRSPRGAQPQHF.

This chain uses TRBV11-2 with TRBJ1-2; weak D call: TRBD1 (5 bases). Germline V gene lookup returns CDR1 SGHAT and CDR2 FQNNGV. Between the trimmed V and J ends, which lost 5 bases and 4 bases, there was a span of 11 bases. The CDR3 loop spans 13 amino acids. The CDR3 bases are TGTGCCAGCAGCGTCAGGGTTGGCTATGGCTACACCTTC. As protein: CASSVRVGYGYTF.

The rearrangement uses TRBV7-6 and TRBJ2-2; D ambiguous. V gave up 9 bases and J gave up 8 bases, with 7 bases separating them. The CDR3 runs 10 residues. Germline V gene data show CDR1 as SGHVS and CDR2 as FNYEAQ. DNA of the CDR3: TGTGCCAGGGCGGTGGGGGAGCTGTTTTTT. Its translation: CARAVGELFF.

This sequence joins TRBV28 and TRBJ2-5; 10 bases align to TRBD2. Germline CDR1 is MDHEN and CDR2 is SYDVKM. The CDR3 length is 17 residues. After removal of 3 bases from V and 5 bases from J, the junction contained 12 bases not matched to a gene. In nucleotides, the CDR3 is TGTGCCAGCAGTTTTTCTCCTAGCGGGAGACGGCGGGAGACCCAGTACTTC. It translates to CASSFSPSGRRRETQYF.

The rearrangement uses TRBV28 and TRBJ2-2; tentatively, D is TRBD1 (5 bases). Trimming removed 1 base from V and 5 bases from J, with 11 bases in between. From germline, CDR1 is MDHEN and CDR2 SYDVKM. The CDR3 sequence is 15 residues long. CDR3 bases: TGTGCCAGCAGTTTATCAGGGTACGGGACCGGGGAGCTGTTTTTT. It specifies CASSLSGYGTGELFF.

With respect to this clone: A read error may produce the germline difference seen at one junction end. The V call is TRBV9, the J call TRBJ1-3, with D perhaps matching TRBD1 (5 bases). The germline gives CDR1 SGDLS, CDR2 YYNGEE. This CDR3 has 15 residues. CDR3 nucleotide sequence: TGTGCCAGTAGCGGTTTGACAGACTCTGGAAACACCATATATTTT. Protein: CASSGLTDSGNTIYF.

In nucleotides, the CDR3 is TGTGCCAGCAGCTTATTCAGGACAGGGGCGGCCTACGAGCAGTACTTC. Translation: CASSLFRTGAAYEQYF. The rearrangement links TRBV7-9 to TRBJ2-7; 9 nucleotides line up with TRBD1. Germline V gene lookup returns CDR1 SEHNR and CDR2 FQNEAQ (reference sequence). The CDR3 runs to 16 residues. Trimming at V came to 2 bases and at J to 2 bases, leaving 7 bases not matched to a gene.

This clone was seen a handful of times. The chain combines TRBV27 with TRBJ1-2; a possible D gene is TRBD1 (6 bases). Per the germline V gene, CDR1 is MNHEY and CDR2 is SMNVEV (reference sequence). V lost 3 bases to trimming and J lost 5 bases, with 13 bases between them. There are 14 residues in the CDR3. Here the CDR3 reads CASSFSDRTYGYTF. The CDR3 nucleotides read TGTGCCAGCAGTTTTTCTGACAGGACTTATGGCTACACCTTC.

The gene calls are TRBV5-1 and TRBJ2-3, with 7 bases lining up with TRBD1. Germline values: CDR1 SGHRS, CDR2 YFSETQ. V lost 0 bases to trimming and J lost 1 base; unmatched junction nucleotides: 2. This CDR3 has 15 residues. Written as DNA, the CDR3 is TGCGCCAGCAGCTTGGTTACAGGGGGCACAGATACGCAGTATTTT. Protein sequence: CASSLVTGGTDTQYF.

The chain links TRBV5-1 to TRBJ1-3; D is uncertain. This CDR3 spans 15 amino acids. The V gene's germline CDR1 is SGHRS and CDR2 YFSETQ. Trimming stripped 0 bases from V and 7 bases from J, with 14 bases between. The CDR3 DNA is TGCGCCAGCAGCTTGGGGCAGGCTGGCGGGAACACCATATATTTT. This gives the protein CASSLGQAGGNTIYF.

V gene TRBV3-1 (or the pseudogene TRBV3-2) combines with J gene TRBJ1-3; the match to TRBD1 covers 8 bases. There are 13 residues in the CDR3. V was pared by 3 bases and J by 5 bases, with 0 bases of the junction left unmatched. Per the germline V gene, CDR1 is LGHDT and CDR2 is YNNKEL (reference sequence). Here the CDR3 DNA reads TGTGCCAGCAGCCACAGGGGGCGAAACACCATATATTTT. It specifies CASSHRGRNTIYF.

The rearrangement links TRBV5-1 to TRBJ2-5; 10 bases line up with TRBD2. Germline-derived CDR1 and CDR2 are SGHRS and YFSETQ. V was clipped by 2 bases and J by 4 bases; unmatched bases: 8. CDR3 size: 16 residues. The CDR3 DNA sequence: TGCGCCAGCAGCTTCGGTCTAGCGGGAGCCGGAGAGACCCAGTACTTC. This gives the protein CASSFGLAGAGETQYF.

This chain connects TRBV7-2 to TRBJ1-5, with D uncertain. The CDR3 is made up of 14 amino acids. Trimming stripped 5 bases from V and 3 bases from J, with 11 bases between. Germline CDR1 and CDR2: SGHTA and FQGNSA. CDR3 amino acids: CASSPTSINQPQHF. Here the CDR3 DNA reads TGTGCCAGCAGCCCCACATCCATCAATCAGCCCCAGCATTTT.

The chain uses TRBV19 and TRBJ1-2; 8 bases fit TRBD1. Germline V lookup: CDR1 LNHDA, CDR2 SQIVND (reference sequence). Germline trimming cut 5 bases from V and 4 bases from J; bases unmatched to any gene: 3. This CDR3 comprises 13 residues. The CDR3 is CASSLQGAYGYTF. The CDR3 DNA is TGTGCCAGTAGTCTCCAGGGGGCCTATGGCTACACCTTC.

This chain links TRBV11-2 with TRBJ2-7; D perhaps matches TRBD2 (5 bases). Trimming pared 5 bases from V and 2 bases from J, leaving 16 bases between. CDR1 SGHAT and CDR2 FQNNGV come from the germline V gene. The CDR3 totals 15 residues. CDR3 residues: CASSAYAGNTYEQYF. The CDR3 DNA sequence: TGTGCCAGCAGCGCGTATGCCGGGAATACCTACGAGCAGTACTTC.

This sequence joins TRBV12-3 or TRBV12-4 and TRBJ2-7; maybe TRBD1 (7 bases). The CDR3 covers 12 residues. V was trimmed by 4 bases and J by 9 bases, leaving 13 bases between them. The DNA of the CDR3 is TGTGCCAGCAGTTCAGGGGGACTCTTGCAGTACTTC. Residues: CASSSGGLLQYF.

The table lists this clone with a few counts. This chain uses TRBV2 with TRBJ1-1; 9 nucleotides line up with TRBD1. The V segment lost 6 bases and the J segment 0 bases; nucleotides outside the gene matches: 5. CDR3 length: 15 amino acids. CDR1 is SNHLY and CDR2 is FYNNEI in the germline V gene. CDR3 DNA sequence: TGTGCCAGCAGGGACAGGGGATTTTTGAACACTGAAGCTTTCTTT. It codes for CASRDRGFLNTEAFF.

This clone appeared once. The chain has TRBV29-1 and TRBJ1-2, with D perhaps matching TRBD1 (6 bases). Germline CDR1 and CDR2: SQVTM and ANQGSEA. This CDR3 is built from 12 residues. Trimming took off 5 bases at V and 6 bases at J, with 13 bases between the two ends. The CDR3 protein is CSVRAGVNGYTF. The CDR3 DNA follows: TGCAGCGTTAGGGCAGGGGTGAATGGCTACACCTTC.

The J gene is TRBJ1-5, the V gene TRBV19; 7 nucleotides line up with TRBD1. Germline V gene lookup returns CDR1 LNHDA and CDR2 SQIVND (reference sequence). V trimming: 0 bases; J trimming: 0 bases; junction bases outside the gene matches: 5. This CDR3 contains 17 residues. CDR3: CASSIEPGGHSNQPQHF. CDR3 nucleotides: TGTGCCAGTAGTATAGAGCCAGGGGGTCATAGCAATCAGCCCCAGCATTTT.